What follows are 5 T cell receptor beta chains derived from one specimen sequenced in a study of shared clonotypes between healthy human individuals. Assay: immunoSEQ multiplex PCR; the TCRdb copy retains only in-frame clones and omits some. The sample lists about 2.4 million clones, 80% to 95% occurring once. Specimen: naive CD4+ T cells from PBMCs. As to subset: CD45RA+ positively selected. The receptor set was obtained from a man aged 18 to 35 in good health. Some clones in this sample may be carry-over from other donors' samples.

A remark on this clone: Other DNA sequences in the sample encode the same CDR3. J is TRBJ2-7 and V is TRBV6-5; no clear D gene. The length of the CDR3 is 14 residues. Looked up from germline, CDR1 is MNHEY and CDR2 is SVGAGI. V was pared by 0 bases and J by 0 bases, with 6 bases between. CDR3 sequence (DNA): TGTGCCAGCAGTTACTCTAGACGCTCCTACGAGCAGTACTTC. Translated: CASSYSRRSYEQYF.

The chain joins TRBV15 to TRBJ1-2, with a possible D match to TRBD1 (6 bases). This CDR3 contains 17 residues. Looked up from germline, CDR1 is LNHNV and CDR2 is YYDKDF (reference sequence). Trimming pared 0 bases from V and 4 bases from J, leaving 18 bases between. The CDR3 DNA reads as TGTGCCACCAGCAGAGATCGCAGGGGCCAGTCCCTCTATGGCTACACCTTC. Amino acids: CATSRDRRGQSLYGYTF.

The CDR3 DNA is TGTGCCTGGAACCGGGACAGGGGAACCGGGGAGCTGTTTTTT. This sequence encodes CAWNRDRGTGELFF. This sequence joins TRBV30 and TRBJ2-2; 10 nucleotides line up with TRBD1. This CDR3 has 14 residues. The trim removed 4 bases at V and 5 bases at J, leaving 4 bases unmatched. CDR1 is GTSNPN and CDR2 is SVGIG in the germline V gene (reference sequence).

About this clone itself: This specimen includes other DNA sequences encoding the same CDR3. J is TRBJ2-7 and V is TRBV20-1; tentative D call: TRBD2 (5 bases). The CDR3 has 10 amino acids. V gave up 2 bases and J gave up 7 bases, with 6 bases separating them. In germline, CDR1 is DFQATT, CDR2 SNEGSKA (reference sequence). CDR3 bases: TGCAGTGCTAGACGGGATGAGCAGTACTTC. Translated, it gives CSARRDEQYF.

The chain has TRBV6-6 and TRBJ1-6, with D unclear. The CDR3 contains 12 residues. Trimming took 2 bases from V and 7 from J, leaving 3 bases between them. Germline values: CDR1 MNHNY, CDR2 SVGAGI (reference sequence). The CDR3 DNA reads TGTGCCAGCAGTTACGACAATTCACCCCTCCACTTT. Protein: CASSYDNSPLHF.